This record looks at one T cell receptor beta chain sequence and its context. The antigen is unknown. The CDR3 is 17 amino acids. Unmatched junction bases numbered 11, after V lost 4 bases and J lost 4 bases. Germline CDR1 is MNHNS and CDR2 is SASEGT. The sample comes from a study of cytomegalovirus exposure and HLA in healthy donors. The study's findings and limits: When a later analysis was performed, an Asian-associated ancestry cluster reportedly had fewer N-insertions than the roughly 640-donor mean. The listing of roughly 160 TCR beta chains classed them as cytomegalovirus-associated. Data from an earlier analysis indicated that most TCR beta V segments were productive either about 90% or about 30% of the time.

In the PCR, 60 Vbeta and 13 Jbeta primers were used. The data were produced by immunoSEQ multiplex PCR, yet TCRdb's version contains in-frame clones alone and is incomplete. This sample has around 39,000 clones, with roughly 80% found just once. The receptor comes from a man aged 30 to 39 in good health and CMV-seronegative. Sample: PBMCs. The chain carries TRBV6-1 and TRBJ1-5, with 9 bases matching TRBD1. The CDR3 DNA is TGTGCCAGCAGTGCGGACAGGGGATTCGGTATAAATCAGCCCCAGCATTTT. This translates into CASSADRGFGINQPQHF.